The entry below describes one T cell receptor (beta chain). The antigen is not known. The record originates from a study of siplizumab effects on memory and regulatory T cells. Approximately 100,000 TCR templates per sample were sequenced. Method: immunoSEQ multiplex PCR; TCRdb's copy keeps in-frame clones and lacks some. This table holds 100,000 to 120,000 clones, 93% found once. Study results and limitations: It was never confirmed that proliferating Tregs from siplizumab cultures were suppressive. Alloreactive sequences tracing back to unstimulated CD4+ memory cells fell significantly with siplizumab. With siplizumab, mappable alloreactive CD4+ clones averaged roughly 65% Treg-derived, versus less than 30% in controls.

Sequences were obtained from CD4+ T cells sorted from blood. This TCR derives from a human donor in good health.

The CDR3 DNA reads TGTGCCAGCCAGCTTAGAGGGTTACTCCGGCAGGACAATGAGCAGTTCTTC. As protein: CASQLRGLLRQDNEQFF. The V gene is TRBV7-8, the J gene TRBJ2-1; D might be TRBD2 (5 bases). CDR3 length: 17 residues. Trimming pared 8 bases from V and 5 bases from J, leaving 25 bases between. Germline loops: CDR1 SGHVS, CDR2 FQNEAQ.